The clone carrying this T cell receptor beta chain was seen many times. This entry comes from a study of blood T cell repertoires in COVID-19. Turning to the study itself: The analysed material was cDNA or gDNA that came from T cells, B-cell-depleted T cells, or PBMCs.

Germline loops: CDR1 SGHAT, CDR2 FQNNGV. This CDR3 comprises 14 residues. V was pared by 5 bases and J by 11 bases, with 6 bases of the junction left unmatched. The protocol was immunoSEQ multiplex PCR, while the TCRdb copy is restricted to in-frame clones and leaves out a portion. This repertoire shows under 300,000 clones, roughly 88% found once; its top ten account for approximately 9.9%. V and J are TRBV11-2 and TRBJ2-2, with 12 bases aligning to TRBD2. The sequenced sample consisted of peripheral blood. The receptor was isolated from a woman in her seventies with acute or convalescent COVID-19. The CDR3 sequence is CASSPTSGGGELFF. The DNA for the CDR3 is TGTGCCAGCAGCCCGACTAGCGGGGGCGGTGAGCTGTTTTTT.